Shown below are 26 T cell receptor beta chains from a single sample sequenced in a study of cytomegalovirus exposure and HLA in healthy donors. The PCR used 60 Vbeta and 13 Jbeta primers. Only in-frame clones appear in the TCRdb table, and some are missing; sequencing was by immunoSEQ multiplex PCR. The repertoire holds about 180,000 clones, with roughly 85% as singletons. The sequencing sample was made of PBMCs. Receptors were obtained from a middle-aged woman in good health and CMV-seronegative.

This chain links TRBV7-9 with TRBJ1-4, with D uncertain. The germline V and J ends were trimmed by 2 bases and 5 bases, with 12 bases remaining between them. CDR1 SEHNR and CDR2 FQNEAQ come from the germline V gene (reference sequence). The CDR3 is 15 residues long. Written as DNA, the CDR3 is TGTGCCAGCAGCTTACATCCGGGAGCGAATGAAAAACTGTTTTTT. This gives the protein CASSLHPGANEKLFF.

This rearrangement joins TRBV7-2 to TRBJ2-5; 13 nucleotides line up with TRBD2. Trimming took 0 bases from V and 5 from J; bases not matched to a gene: 6. Germline values: CDR1 SGHTA, CDR2 FQGNSA. The CDR3 is 17 residues long. As DNA, the CDR3 is TGTGCCAGCAGCTTAGCCCCGACTAGCGGGAGGACCGAGACCCAGTACTTC. The encoded protein is CASSLAPTSGRTETQYF. Based on the CDR3 plus reference TRBV7-2 and TRBJ2-5, the full variable domain is GAGVSQSPSNKVTEKGKDVELRCDPISGHTALYWYRQSLGQGLEFLIYFQGNSAPDKSGLPSDRFSAERTGGSVSTLTIQRTQQEDSAVYLCASSLAPTSGRTETQYFGPGTRLLVL.

V gene TRBV6-6 combines with J gene TRBJ2-2, with D possibly being TRBD2 (5 bases). The CDR3 contains 13 residues. Germline lookup yields CDR1 MNHNY and CDR2 SVGAGI (reference sequence). V lost 6 bases to trimming and J lost 6 bases, with 11 bases between them. This CDR3 is CASSPGSAGELFF. CDR3 nucleotide sequence: TGTGCCAGCAGCCCGGGATCTGCCGGGGAGCTGTTTTTT.

The chain recombines TRBV12-5 with TRBJ1-1, with D possibly TRBD1 on 6 matching bases. The CDR3 is 16 amino acids. Germline CDR1 and CDR2: LGHNT and FRNRAP. Trimming pared 6 bases from V and 3 bases from J, leaving 20 bases between. DNA for the CDR3: TGTGCTAGTGGGGGGGCAGGGGAGGGCGCGGACACTGAAGCTTTCTTT. Translation gives CASGGAGEGADTEAFF.

Worth noting for this clone: Additional DNA sequences in this sample encode the identical CDR3. J is TRBJ2-5 and V is TRBV7-3; D perhaps matches TRBD2 (6 bases). Germline V CDR1 and CDR2: SGHTA, FQGTGA. Trimming cost V 2 bases and J 0 bases, with 10 bases left between them. The CDR3 length is 15 residues. Here the CDR3 reads CASSLDGRDQETQYF. CDR3 nucleotide sequence: TGTGCCAGCAGCTTAGACGGGAGAGACCAAGAGACCCAGTACTTC.

The chain employs TRBV20-1 and TRBJ2-1, with TRBD2 as a possible D gene (6 bases). The CDR3 runs to 11 residues. The V gene lost 6 bases and the J gene lost 8 bases, with 11 bases spanning the gap. Germline values: CDR1 DFQATT, CDR2 SNEGSKA (reference sequence). The DNA for the CDR3 is TGCAGTGCCCAAAGGGAGGATGAGCAGTTCTTC. Amino acids: CSAQREDEQFF.

This chain links TRBV9 with TRBJ2-2, with a weak D call TRBD2 (5 bases). The V gene lost 3 bases and the J gene lost 5 bases, with 5 bases spanning the gap. This CDR3 is 12 amino acids long. Germline V gene data show CDR1 as SGDLS and CDR2 as YYNGEE. For the CDR3, the DNA is TGTGCCAGCAGCGCGGGGACCGGGGAGCTGTTTTTT. Its protein product is CASSAGTGELFF.

The chain recombines TRBV6-1 with TRBJ2-7; 8 nucleotides line up with TRBD1. This CDR3 has 14 residues. Trimming removed 6 bases from V and 6 bases from J; junction bases left unmatched: 10. The germline gives CDR1 MNHNS, CDR2 SASEGT. The DNA of the CDR3 is TGTGCCAGCAGAAGTGGGCCAGGGGGCCGCGAGCAGTACTTC. Its translation is CASRSGPGGREQYF.

The chain has TRBV21-1 and TRBJ2-7; the table gives TRBD2 as D, unverified against the DNA. TRBV21-1 is deemed a pseudogene. The length of the CDR3 is 13 residues. CDR3 DNA: TGTGCCAGCAGCTCCTCCGGGAGCTACGAGCAGTACGTC. Translated, it gives CASSSSGSYEQYV.

The chain uses TRBV5-1 and TRBJ2-2, with 12 bases identical to TRBD2. V trimming: 3 bases; J trimming: 0 bases; junction bases outside the gene matches: 6. Germline assignment: CDR1 SGHRS and CDR2 YFSETQ. The CDR3 is 18 residues long. CDR3 in DNA: TGCGCCAGCAGCTCTGGACTAGCGGGATGGACGAACACCGGGGAGCTGTTTTTT. Translated, it gives CASSSGLAGWTNTGELFF.

This clone showed up just a few times. V and J are TRBV6-6 and TRBJ2-1; 7 bases match TRBD1. The CDR3 covers 15 residues. Germline CDR1 reads MNHNY; CDR2 reads SVGAGI (reference sequence). The ends lost 0 bases at V and 2 bases at J; junction bases unmatched: 1. CDR3 bases: TGTGCCAGCAGTTACTCCGGGACAGCCTACAATGAGCAGTTCTTC. This codes for CASSYSGTAYNEQFF.

J is TRBJ2-2 and V is TRBV4-2; the D is unclear. CDR3 length: 14 amino acids. Germline V CDR1 and CDR2: LGHNA, YNFKEQ. Trimming took off 4 bases at V and 4 bases at J, with 10 bases between the two ends. The CDR3 spells CASSPVQATGELFF. CDR3 nucleotides: TGTGCCAGCAGCCCCGTCCAGGCCACCGGGGAGCTGTTTTTT.

J is TRBJ2-5 and V is TRBV29-1, with a tentative D call TRBD2 (5 bases). Germline CDR1 is SQVTM and CDR2 is ANQGSEA. V was pared by 3 bases and J by 7 bases, with 15 bases between. This CDR3 is 13 amino acids long. The CDR3 DNA follows: TGCAGCGTTGATTTTCAGGTACTAGGGACCCAGTACTTC. Its protein is CSVDFQVLGTQYF.

V and J are TRBV6-6 and TRBJ2-2; TRBD1 might be the D (5 bases). This CDR3 comprises 13 residues. V was pared by 8 bases and J by 7 bases, with 14 bases between. Germline values: CDR1 MNHNY, CDR2 SVGAGI (reference sequence). Here the CDR3 reads CASAVQGGGELFF. The CDR3 DNA reads as TGTGCCAGCGCGGTCCAGGGTGGCGGGGAGCTGTTTTTT.

This clone was recorded only once. The rearrangement joins TRBV2 to TRBJ2-1, with 8 bases lining up with TRBD2. The CDR3 extends over 13 amino acids. In germline, CDR1 is SNHLY, CDR2 FYNNEI. V was clipped by 10 bases and J by 6 bases; unmatched bases: 8. The CDR3 here is CATRRLATNEQFF. CDR3 nucleotide sequence: TGTGCCACCCGAAGACTAGCGACCAATGAGCAGTTCTTC.

The rearrangement joins TRBV5-1 to TRBJ2-1; TRBD2 aligns across 9 bases. Germline lookup yields CDR1 SGHRS and CDR2 YFSETQ. J gave up 3 bases and V 2 bases, and 12 bases lay outside the gene matches. This CDR3 has 18 residues. The chain's CDR3 is CASSLAGGPQRFYNEQFF. In nucleotides, the CDR3 is TGCGCCAGCAGCTTAGCGGGAGGACCCCAACGGTTCTACAATGAGCAGTTCTTC.

With regard to this clone: Other DNA sequences of this sample code for an identical CDR3. The chain has TRBV6-1 and TRBJ2-7; the D gene is possibly TRBD1 (5 bases). Germline lookup yields CDR1 MNHNS and CDR2 SASEGT. V was clipped by 0 bases and J by 1 base, with 19 bases between them. The CDR3 length is 18 residues. The CDR3 is CASSEALDSPHWSYEQYF. The DNA for the CDR3 is TGTGCCAGCAGTGAAGCGTTAGACAGCCCCCATTGGTCCTACGAGCAGTACTTC.

Here the CDR3 reads CASSPGLGPNTGELFF. CDR3 bases: TGTGCCAGCAGCCCGGGACTAGGTCCCAACACCGGGGAGCTGTTTTTT. V gene TRBV5-4 combines with J gene TRBJ2-2; 8 nucleotides align to TRBD2. Germline assignment: CDR1 SGHNT and CDR2 YYREEE (reference sequence). The CDR3 covers 16 residues. Trimming cost V 4 bases and J 2 bases; bases outside gene matches: 7.

This sequence joins TRBV11-3 and TRBJ2-7; no definite D call. V shed 0 bases and J shed 2 bases, with 2 bases lying between them. The germline V gene has CDR1 SGHNT and CDR2 YENEEA. The CDR3 contains 12 residues. The CDR3: CASSLDTYEQYF. The CDR3 DNA reads TGTGCCAGCAGCTTAGACACCTACGAGCAGTACTTC.

CDR3 sequence reads: CASSYSPGAVGNTIYF. The CDR3 DNA follows: TGTGCCAGCAGTTACTCCCCAGGGGCGGTAGGAAACACCATATATTTT. V is TRBV6-6 and J is TRBJ1-3; D might be TRBD1 (6 bases). Germline V gene sequence: CDR1 MNHNY, CDR2 SVGAGI (reference sequence). The CDR3 is 16 residues long. The V and J ends lost 0 bases and 4 bases respectively, with 13 bases between them.

The chain uses TRBV6-5 and TRBJ2-7; TRBD1 matches at 7 bases. The CDR3 spans 15 residues. V lost 2 bases to trimming and J lost 5 bases; unmatched junction nucleotides: 9. Germline lookup yields CDR1 MNHEY and CDR2 SVGAGI. The CDR3 coding sequence is TGTGCCAGCAGTTACATGACAGGGAGCACGAACGAGCAGTACTTC. Translating gives CASSYMTGSTNEQYF.

The chain uses TRBV18 and TRBJ1-6, with D maybe TRBD1 (5 bases). Trimming took off 1 base at V and 7 bases at J, with 11 bases between the two ends. The CDR3 is 15 amino acids. Per the germline V gene, CDR1 is KGHSH and CDR2 is LQKENI. Here the CDR3 DNA reads TGTGCCAGCTCACCACTCGACAGTTTGAATTCACCCCTCCACTTT. The encoded protein is CASSPLDSLNSPLHF.

The CDR3: CSGAGTLNTEAFF. CDR3 in DNA: TGCAGCGGGGCCGGGACTTTGAACACTGAAGCTTTCTTT. V gene TRBV29-1 combines with J gene TRBJ1-1; a weak D match, TRBD1 (5 bases). Trimming took off 7 bases at V and 0 bases at J, with 12 bases between the two ends. The CDR3 totals 13 residues. The germline CDR1 and CDR2 sequences are SQVTM and ANQGSEA.

The chain links TRBV30 to TRBJ2-7; D might be TRBD1 (5 bases). The CDR3 covers 12 residues. Germline CDR1 is GTSNPN and CDR2 is SVGIG (reference sequence). V dropped 4 bases and J dropped 6 bases, with 13 bases sitting between them. CDR3: CAWMGRVGEQYF. CDR3 DNA sequence: TGTGCCTGGATGGGCAGGGTGGGCGAGCAGTACTTC.

The chain recombines TRBV7-8 with TRBJ1-4; 8 positions agree with TRBD1. The V gene end was trimmed by 2 bases and the J gene end by 7 bases; junction bases not matched to a gene: 6. The germline V gene has CDR1 SGHVS and CDR2 FQNEAQ. The CDR3 runs to 15 residues. The CDR3 region is CASSLSGQGGEKLFF. CDR3 nucleotide sequence: TGTGCCAGCAGCTTATCTGGACAGGGAGGTGAAAAACTGTTTTTT.

In this sample, this clone turned up a few times. CDR3 protein: CAITQGQGGGTEAFF. As DNA, the CDR3 is TGTGCCATCACCCAGGGACAGGGTGGTGGCACTGAAGCTTTCTTT. The genes are TRBV10-3 and TRBJ1-1; 9 nucleotides agree with TRBD1. CDR1 is ENHRY, CDR2 SYGVKD, per germline. CDR3 size: 15 residues. V shed 7 bases, J shed 4 bases, and the junction held 10 bases outside the gene matches.